These 2 T cell receptor beta chains originate from one sample sequenced in a study of early T cells in non-severe SARS-CoV-2 infection. TCRdb re-called the 5' RACE reads with MiXCR, one entry per CDR3 protein. The sample has about 25,000 distinct CDR3 sequences; 4.5% to 7% are singletons. Material: whole blood. The receptors stem from an adult who was a healthcare worker with PCR-confirmed SARS-CoV-2 infection or an uninfected control (not recorded which).

This clonotype was counted at least ten times. This chain connects TRBV6-2 or TRBV6-3 to TRBJ2-3, with TRBD2 matching 7 bases. CDR3 length: 14 residues. The V segment lost 4 bases and the J segment 7 bases; nucleotides outside the gene matches: 8. Germline lookup yields CDR1 MNHEY and CDR2 SVGEGT. The CDR3 bases are TGTGCCAGCAGTTTTGAGCGGGGCGTCAATACGCAGTATTTT. It translates to CASSFERGVNTQYF.

This clonotype occurred a few times. This chain uses TRBV9 with TRBJ2-3; possible D gene TRBD2, 8 bases. The CDR3 contains 19 residues. The ends were cut back, 4 bases at V and 2 bases at J, with 26 bases in the middle. CDR1 is SGDLS, CDR2 YYNGEE, per germline. CDR3 sequence (DNA): TGTGCCAGCAGCCCACCGCCGGGGGGGACAGATTACTTCACAGATACGCAGTATTTT. Residues: CASSPPPGGTDYFTDTQYF.